The 5 T cell receptor beta chains reported below all come from one sample, sequenced in a study of CD8+CD57+ T cells in acquired aplastic anemia. Genomic DNA was employed as the template in profiling TCR beta VDJ and CDR3. TCRdb re-derived calls from the reads in MiXCR, one entry per CDR3 protein. The table includes hundreds of thousands of distinct CDR3 sequences, around 33% detected once. An expansion of CD8+CD57+ cells by flow cytometry had been shown in patients chosen for sequencing. Input material: sorted CD4+, CD8+, or CD8+CD57+ T cells (not recorded which) from PBMCs. These receptors came from a human donor with aplastic anemia.

For this clonotype: A read error may account for a junction end that differs from germline. This chain connects TRBV24-1 to TRBJ2-1; D possibly corresponds to TRBD1 (6 bases). The CDR3 is 12 residues long. Germline CDR1 and CDR2: KGHDR and SFDVKD. The CDR3 sequence: CATNDSGTEQFF. The CDR3 bases are TGTGCCACCAATGATTCCGGGACAGAGCAGTTCTTC.

The V call is TRBV15, the J call TRBJ2-5; D possibly matches TRBD1 or TRBD2 (6 bases each). The CDR3 is 16 residues long. Germline values: CDR1 LNHNV, CDR2 YYDKDF (reference sequence). The CDR3 DNA reads TGTGCTATCAGCAGAGTTTCGGGACTGGGGGCAGAGACCCAGTACTTC. This sequence encodes CAISRVSGLGAETQYF.

The chain carries TRBV2 and TRBJ1-5, with 8 bases fitting TRBD1. Germline CDR1 SNHLY, CDR2 FYNNEI. The CDR3 extends over 15 amino acids. V trimming: 6 bases; J trimming: 3 bases; junction bases outside the gene matches: 7. CDR3 in amino acids: CASSLGTGLNQPQHF. Written as DNA, the CDR3 is TGTGCCAGCAGCCTGGGGACAGGACTCAATCAGCCCCAGCATTTT. Looking up the rest from reference TRBV2 and TRBJ1-5 gives the full variable domain: EPEVTQTPSHQVTQMGQEVILRCVPISNHLYFYWYRQILGQKVEFLVSFYNNEISEKSEIFDDQFSVERPDGSNFTLKIRSTKLEDSAMYFCASSLGTGLNQPQHFGDGTRLSIL.

V and J are TRBV7-9 and TRBJ2-7, with 9 nucleotides matching TRBD1. V dropped 4 bases and J dropped 4; count of bases not matched to a gene: 5. Germline values: CDR1 SEHNR, CDR2 FQNEAQ (reference sequence). This CDR3 spans 14 amino acids. The CDR3 region is CASSSGTGRYEQYF. CDR3 DNA: TGTGCCAGCAGCTCAGGGACAGGGAGGTACGAGCAGTACTTC.

This clonotype was observed at least ten times. The genes are TRBV24-1 and TRBJ2-1, with D possibly being TRBD2 (5 bases). The germline V and J ends were trimmed by 9 bases and 7 bases, with 12 bases remaining between them. Germline V gene sequence: CDR1 KGHDR, CDR2 SFDVKD. The CDR3 extends over 12 amino acids. Here the CDR3 reads CATAPGRNEQFF. In DNA, the CDR3 is TGTGCCACCGCCCCGGGAAGGAATGAGCAGTTCTTC.